Shown below are 26 T cell receptor beta chains from a single sample sequenced in a study of Ad26.COV2.S vaccination and SARS-CoV-2 variants. Treatment reported: some 20 received Ad26.COV2.S at low or high dose, single or two shots; roughly 5 received placebo; per-sample allocation not given. Samples analyzed were those drawn on day 63 after the first vaccine or placebo injection. Assay used: immunoSEQ multiplex PCR; TCRdb lists only in-frame clones, some missing. Of approximately 350,000 clones in the sample, roughly 91% are singletons; the top ten hold about 3%. The starting material was peripheral blood, obtained in a trial of Ad26.COV2.S vaccine versus placebo. The receptor source for this set is a person between 18 and 60 years old who received the Ad26.COV2.S COVID-19 vaccine or a placebo.

This chain connects TRBV7-3 to TRBJ2-5, with 8 nucleotides matching TRBD1. The germline gives CDR1 SGHTA, CDR2 FQGTGA. CDR3 size: 14 residues. Trimming cost V 8 bases and J 5 bases; bases outside gene matches: 10. As DNA, the CDR3 is TGTGCCAGCTCTCCAGGGGGCGCCCCGGAGACCCAGTACTTC. Protein product: CASSPGGAPETQYF.

The CDR3 coding sequence is TGTGCCAGCAGCCAAGTTGGAGGGGTTGGTACTGAAGCTTTCTTT. This translates into CASSQVGGVGTEAFF. The rearrangement uses TRBV14 and TRBJ1-1; D is possibly TRBD1 (5 bases). Germline V gives CDR1 SGHDN, CDR2 FVKESK. CDR3 size: 15 residues. Trimming removed 1 base from V and 5 bases from J, with 14 bases in between.

This chain joins TRBV4-1 and TRBJ2-5; D unresolved. Germline assignment: CDR1 MGHRA and CDR2 YSYEKL. CDR3 length equals 16 residues. V gave up 0 bases and J gave up 5 bases, with 16 bases separating them. This chain's CDR3 is CASSQELSRRRETQYF. Here the CDR3 DNA reads TGCGCCAGCAGCCAAGAATTGTCTCGAAGACGGGAGACCCAGTACTTC.

A note on this clone: Mismatch with germline at one junction end may stem from a read error. Distinct nucleotide sequences in the sample also encode this CDR3. DNA of the CDR3: TGTGCTAGCAGCCGGGACAGCTACGAGCAGTACTTC. Encoded protein: CASSRDSYEQYF. V and J are TRBV13 and TRBJ2-7; 7 bases are a match to TRBD1. The CDR3 contains 12 residues. Germline assignment: CDR1 PRHDT and CDR2 FYEKMQ (reference sequence).

The V call is TRBV15, the J call TRBJ1-5; D gene ambiguous. Germline V CDR1 and CDR2: LNHNV, YYDKDF (reference sequence). V gave up 5 bases and J gave up 0 bases, with 20 bases separating them. The CDR3 is 18 amino acids. CDR3 loop: CATSQIFTVTLSNQPQHF. Written as DNA, the CDR3 is TGTGCCACCAGCCAGATTTTTACAGTGACCCTTAGCAATCAGCCCCAGCATTTT.

The J gene is TRBJ1-1, the V gene TRBV30; D possibly corresponds to TRBD1 (5 bases). Between the trimmed V and J ends, which lost 3 bases and 4 bases, there was a span of 12 bases. This CDR3 comprises 13 residues. Per germline, CDR1 GTSNPN and CDR2 SVGIG (reference sequence). For the CDR3, the DNA is TGTGCCTGGAGCCTACCGGGGCTCACTGAAGCTTTCTTT. This encodes CAWSLPGLTEAFF.

The chain uses TRBV5-4 and TRBJ1-2, with D unclear. Germline V gene sequence: CDR1 SGHNT, CDR2 YYREEE (reference sequence). The CDR3 has 11 residues. Trimming pared 0 bases from V and 6 bases from J, leaving 3 bases between. The CDR3 region is CASSLADGYTF. The CDR3 region has the DNA TGTGCCAGCAGCTTGGCAGATGGCTACACCTTC.

The chain uses TRBV27 and TRBJ2-1, with D maybe TRBD1 (5 bases). Germline V lookup: CDR1 MNHEY, CDR2 SMNVEV (reference sequence). The length of the CDR3 is 15 residues. Trimming cost V 1 base and J 0 bases, with 7 bases left between them. Here the CDR3 reads CASSLYRSSYNEQFF. The CDR3 region has the DNA TGTGCCAGCAGTTTATACAGGAGCTCCTACAATGAGCAGTTCTTC.

The chain has TRBV4-3 and TRBJ1-4, with 7 bases lining up with TRBD1. The CDR3 has 14 residues. V gave up 3 bases and J gave up 5 bases; unmatched junction bases: 3. Germline V gene lookup returns CDR1 LGHNA and CDR2 YSLEER. DNA of the CDR3: TGCGCCAGCAGCCAGGGACAGCAGAATGAAAAACTGTTTTTT. This codes for CASSQGQQNEKLFF.

This chain connects TRBV4-2 to TRBJ2-7; D possibly uses TRBD1 or TRBD2 (5 bases each). The V end lost 4 bases, the J end lost 2 bases, and 21 bases lay between the germline ends. CDR3 length: 17 amino acids. CDR1 LGHNA and CDR2 YNFKEQ come from the germline V gene. In DNA, the CDR3 is TGTGCCAGCAGCCCCTACGGGCCCGGGGCCCAGGCCTACGAGCAGTACTTC. It translates to CASSPYGPGAQAYEQYF.

As DNA, the CDR3 is TGTGCCAGCGGGGCAGGGGGCGAATTGAGAGCTTTCTTT. Its protein is CASGAGGELRAFF. The chain has TRBV6-5 and TRBJ1-1; 8 bases agree with TRBD1. Trimming took 8 bases from V and 10 from J; bases not matched to a gene: 12. This CDR3 spans 13 amino acids. Looked up from germline, CDR1 is MNHEY and CDR2 is SVGAGI.

This clone was counted once. The chain joins TRBV6-5 to TRBJ1-4, with 7 nucleotides matching TRBD1. Germline values: CDR1 MNHEY, CDR2 SVGAGI. Trimming removed 4 bases from V and 6 bases from J; junction bases left unmatched: 8. The CDR3 loop spans 15 amino acids. In DNA, the CDR3 is TGTGCCAGCAGTTCTTCCCCAGGGACAGATGAAAAACTGTTTTTT. It yields the protein CASSSSPGTDEKLFF.

This clone was counted many times. CDR3 nucleotides: TGTGCCAGCACGGACGAGGGGCATCAGCCCCAGCATTTT. Translation gives CASTDEGHQPQHF. This rearrangement joins TRBV12-3 or TRBV12-4 to TRBJ1-5, with a weak D call TRBD1 (5 bases). The CDR3 covers 13 residues. The V and J ends lost 7 bases and 5 bases respectively, with 12 bases between them.

The V call is TRBV7-2, the J call TRBJ2-7; 10 positions agree with TRBD1. Trimming cost V 1 base and J 3 bases; bases outside gene matches: 9. Germline lookup yields CDR1 SGHTA and CDR2 FQGNSA. CDR3 size: 17 residues. The CDR3 region is CASSLGVQGQGNYEQYF. CDR3 DNA sequence: TGTGCCAGCAGCTTAGGGGTCCAGGGACAGGGGAACTACGAGCAGTACTTC.

This chain uses TRBV3-1 (or the pseudogene TRBV3-2) with TRBJ2-2, with a tentative D call TRBD2 (7 bases). V was clipped by 1 base and J by 6 bases, with 12 bases between them. Germline V CDR1 and CDR2: LGHDT, YNNKEL (reference sequence). There are 15 residues in the CDR3. The CDR3 DNA sequence: TGTGCCAGCAGCCAAGGGCGAGGGGGGGCCGGGGAGCTGTTTTTT. Protein product: CASSQGRGGAGELFF.

This clone was picked up one time. The rearrangement uses TRBV5-6 and TRBJ2-2; 8 nucleotides agree with TRBD1. The CDR3 runs 17 residues. Germline V gives CDR1 SGHDT, CDR2 YYEEEE. Trimming at V came to 4 bases and at J to 5 bases, leaving 13 bases not matched to a gene. This chain's CDR3 is CASSRPFRTGSTGELFF. The CDR3 DNA reads TGTGCCAGCAGCCGACCCTTTCGGACAGGGAGTACCGGGGAGCTGTTTTTT.

The chain couples TRBV6-4 to TRBJ2-1; 12 bases fit TRBD2. Per germline, CDR1 MRHNA and CDR2 SNTAGT. Germline trimming cut 5 bases from V and 4 bases from J; bases unmatched to any gene: 6. The CDR3 loop spans 16 amino acids. This CDR3 is CASSITTSGGYNEQFF. The CDR3 coding sequence is TGTGCCAGCAGTATAACGACTAGCGGGGGATACAATGAGCAGTTCTTC.

The rearrangement uses TRBV5-1 and TRBJ2-5; perhaps D is TRBD1 or TRBD2 (5 bases each). CDR1 is SGHRS and CDR2 is YFSETQ in the germline V gene. The CDR3 has 18 residues. Trimming pared 3 bases from V and 7 bases from J, leaving 28 bases between. Here the CDR3 DNA reads TGCGCCAGCAGCTCCTCTACGTCTGGGACCGCACCCAGGGCGACCCAGTACTTC. Its protein is CASSSSTSGTAPRATQYF.

The genes are TRBV5-6 and TRBJ1-2; no clear D. The germline CDR1 and CDR2 sequences are SGHDT and YYEEEE. The CDR3 runs 13 residues. The V end was cut by 7 bases, the J end by 4 bases, with 14 bases between. The CDR3 sequence is CASSGRQTYGYTF. CDR3 nucleotide sequence: TGTGCCAGCTCCGGGAGACAAACCTATGGCTACACCTTC.

V and J are TRBV7-9 and TRBJ2-1; a possible D gene is TRBD2 (6 bases). V was clipped by 5 bases and J by 2 bases, with 13 bases between them. The CDR3 spans 15 residues. Germline V gene data show CDR1 as SEHNR and CDR2 as FQNEAQ (reference sequence). CDR3 sequence reads: CASSVPGSPYNEQFF. Written as DNA, the CDR3 is TGTGCCAGCAGCGTACCCGGGAGCCCCTACAATGAGCAGTTCTTC.

The chain carries TRBV19 and TRBJ2-3; TRBD2 matches at 8 bases. The junction had 13 bases not matched to a gene; V was cut back by 6 bases and J by 2 bases. The CDR3 length is 17 residues. CDR1 is LNHDA and CDR2 is SQIVND in the germline V gene (reference sequence). The DNA for the CDR3 is TGTGCCAGTAGCCCTGGGGGGAGCGGGGGCTACACAGATACGCAGTATTTT. Amino acids: CASSPGGSGGYTDTQYF.

V gene TRBV7-3 combines with J gene TRBJ2-3, with D maybe TRBD2 (5 bases). V was clipped by 1 base and J by 0 bases, with 11 bases between them. The CDR3 is made up of 16 amino acids. The germline V gene encodes CDR1 SGHTA and CDR2 FQGTGA. The CDR3 sequence: CASSLNGGGSTDTQYF. In DNA, the CDR3 is TGTGCCAGCAGCTTAAATGGTGGCGGGAGCACAGATACGCAGTATTTT.

V is TRBV7-3 and J is TRBJ2-3; D uncertain. Germline CDR1 reads SGHTA; CDR2 reads FQGTGA. V lost 0 bases, J lost 4 bases, and 8 bases lay in between. There are 14 residues in the CDR3. For the CDR3, the DNA is TGTGCCAGCAGCTTAACGGACCCACCAGATACGCAGTATTTT. It specifies CASSLTDPPDTQYF.

The chain joins TRBV5-5 to TRBJ1-6; TRBD1 matches 10 bases. CDR3 length: 14 amino acids. The V and J ends lost 4 bases and 8 bases, in that order; junction bases with no gene match: 3. From germline, CDR1 is SGHKS and CDR2 YYEKEE (reference sequence). CDR3 sequence: CASSPTGGDSPLHF. DNA of the CDR3: TGTGCCAGCAGCCCGACAGGGGGCGATTCACCCCTCCACTTT.

The chain recombines TRBV5-1 with TRBJ2-7; possibly TRBD1 or TRBD2 for D (5 bases each). V was cut by 3 bases and J by 6 bases, with 16 bases left in between. Germline lookup yields CDR1 SGHRS and CDR2 YFSETQ. This CDR3 is built from 14 residues. The CDR3 sequence is CASSSPGDPAEQYF. CDR3 nucleotides: TGCGCCAGCAGCTCCCCCGGGGACCCGGCCGAGCAGTACTTC.

The V and J genes are TRBV7-8 and TRBJ1-2; 12 nucleotides align to TRBD1. The V gene end was trimmed by 1 base and the J gene end by 3 bases; junction bases not matched to a gene: 9. Looked up from germline, CDR1 is SGHVS and CDR2 is FQNEAQ. CDR3 length: 18 amino acids. The CDR3 protein is CASSLGGQGASLYYGYTF. The CDR3 DNA reads as TGTGCCAGCAGCTTAGGGGGACAGGGGGCTTCCCTCTACTATGGCTACACCTTC.